The 5 T cell receptor beta chains given below trace back to one sample, sequenced in a study of blood T cell repertoires in COVID-19. Only in-frame clones appear in the TCRdb table, and some are missing; sequencing was by immunoSEQ multiplex PCR. This sample has some 260,000 clones, with about nine tenths found just once. The sequencing sample was made of PBMCs or T cells enriched from blood (not recorded which). The receptors were gathered from a woman under 30 who had recovered from COVID-19.

This sequence joins TRBV6-5 and TRBJ2-1; TRBD1 might be the D (5 bases). The germline V and J ends were trimmed by 7 bases and 3 bases, with 16 bases remaining between them. Germline CDR1 MNHEY, CDR2 SVGAGI. The CDR3 runs 15 residues. As DNA, the CDR3 is TGTGCCAGCATCCATAGGGGCCGGTTCTACAATGAGCAGTTCTTC. Its translation: CASIHRGRFYNEQFF.

The CDR3 here is CASSLGGTGPQETQYF. CDR3 bases: TGCGCCAGCAGCTTAGGCGGGACAGGGCCCCAAGAGACCCAGTACTTC. The gene calls are TRBV5-1 and TRBJ2-5, with 9 bases aligning to TRBD1. The junction had 6 bases not matched to a gene; V was cut back by 2 bases and J by 1 base. CDR3 length equals 16 residues. Germline CDR1 SGHRS, CDR2 YFSETQ.

This chain connects TRBV28 to TRBJ1-1; D is undetermined. In germline, CDR1 is MDHEN, CDR2 SYDVKM. The CDR3 loop spans 14 amino acids. Trimming removed 11 bases from V and 4 bases from J, with 20 bases in between. The CDR3 coding sequence is TGTGCCGCGAGGGTAGGGCGGGGAGTCACTGAAGCTTTCTTT. Protein: CAARVGRGVTEAFF.

The chain carries TRBV6-6 and TRBJ2-7; 7 positions match TRBD1. Germline V lookup: CDR1 MNHNY, CDR2 SVGAGI (reference sequence). This CDR3 has 16 amino acids. The junction had 9 bases not matched to a gene; V was cut back by 0 bases and J by 4 bases. In DNA form, the CDR3 reads TGTGCCAGCAGTTACTCTGTCGACAGGGCGAGGTACGAGCAGTACTTC. Translated: CASSYSVDRARYEQYF.

This rearrangement joins TRBV7-9 to TRBJ1-1, with a tentative D call TRBD1 (6 bases). CDR3 size: 13 residues. Trimming removed 7 bases from V and 4 bases from J, with 13 bases in between. The germline V gene encodes CDR1 SEHNR and CDR2 FQNEAQ (reference sequence). The CDR3 loop is CASIKLRGTEAFF. DNA of the CDR3: TGTGCCAGCATCAAGCTCAGGGGCACTGAAGCTTTCTTT. Together with reference TRBV7-9 and TRBJ1-1, the CDR3 gives the full variable domain: DTGVSQNPRHKITKRGQNVTFRCDPISEHNRLYWYRQTLGQGPEFLTYFQNEAQLEKSRLLSDRFSAERPKGSFSTLEIQRTEQGDSAMYLCASIKLRGTEAFFGQGTRLTVV.